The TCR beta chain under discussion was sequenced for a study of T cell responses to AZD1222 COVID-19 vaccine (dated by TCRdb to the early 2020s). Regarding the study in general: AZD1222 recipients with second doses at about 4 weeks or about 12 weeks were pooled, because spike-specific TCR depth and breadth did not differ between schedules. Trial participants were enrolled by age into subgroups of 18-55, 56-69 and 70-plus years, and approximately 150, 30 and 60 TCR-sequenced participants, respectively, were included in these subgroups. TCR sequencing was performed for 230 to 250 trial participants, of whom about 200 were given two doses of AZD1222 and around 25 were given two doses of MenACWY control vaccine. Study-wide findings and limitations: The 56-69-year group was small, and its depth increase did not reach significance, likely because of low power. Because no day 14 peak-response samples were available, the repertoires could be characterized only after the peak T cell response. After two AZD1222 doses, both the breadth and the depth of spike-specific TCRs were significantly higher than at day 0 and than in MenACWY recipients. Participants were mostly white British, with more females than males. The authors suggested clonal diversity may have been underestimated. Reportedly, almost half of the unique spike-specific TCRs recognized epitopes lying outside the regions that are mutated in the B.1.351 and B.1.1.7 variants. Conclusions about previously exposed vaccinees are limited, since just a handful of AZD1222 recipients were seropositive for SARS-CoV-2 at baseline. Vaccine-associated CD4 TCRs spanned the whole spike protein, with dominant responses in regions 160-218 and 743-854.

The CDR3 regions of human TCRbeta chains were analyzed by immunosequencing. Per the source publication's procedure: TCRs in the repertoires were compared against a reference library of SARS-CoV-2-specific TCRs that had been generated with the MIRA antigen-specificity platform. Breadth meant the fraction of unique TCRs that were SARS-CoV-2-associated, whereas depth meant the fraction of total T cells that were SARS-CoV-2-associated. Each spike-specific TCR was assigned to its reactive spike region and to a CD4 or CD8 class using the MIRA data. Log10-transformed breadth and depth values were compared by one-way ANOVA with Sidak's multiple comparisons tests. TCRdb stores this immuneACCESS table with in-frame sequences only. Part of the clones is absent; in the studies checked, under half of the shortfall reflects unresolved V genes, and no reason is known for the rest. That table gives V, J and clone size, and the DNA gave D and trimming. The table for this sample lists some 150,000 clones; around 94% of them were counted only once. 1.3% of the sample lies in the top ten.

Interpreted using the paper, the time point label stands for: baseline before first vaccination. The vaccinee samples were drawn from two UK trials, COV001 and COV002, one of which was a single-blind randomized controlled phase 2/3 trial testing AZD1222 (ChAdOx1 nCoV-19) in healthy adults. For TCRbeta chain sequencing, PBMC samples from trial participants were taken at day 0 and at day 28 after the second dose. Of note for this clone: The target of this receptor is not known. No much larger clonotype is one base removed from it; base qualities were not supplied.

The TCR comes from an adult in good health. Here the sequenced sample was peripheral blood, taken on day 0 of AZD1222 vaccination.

The DNA sequence is given as TGTGCCAGCAGTTACGAGCCCCGGGACAGGGTAATCGGCTACACCTTC. It codes for CASSYEPRDRVIGYTF. The V gene is TRBV6-5 and the J gene is TRBJ1-2, with 9 central nucleotides matching TRBD1. The CDR3 numbers 16 residues from cysteine through phenylalanine. The sequence is cut down to CDR3 DNA, 48 bases in frame from base 1. The V end gives up 2 bases and the J end 8 bases, leaving 12 bases in the junction not matched to a gene. The germline V gene encodes CDR1 MNHEY and CDR2 SVGAGI.